Included here is one T cell receptor beta chain sequence, with context. V was shortened by 4 bases and J by 3 bases, with 10 bases between the two germline ends. This CDR3 spans 12 amino acids. The V gene's germline CDR1 is GTSNPN and CDR2 SVGIG (reference sequence). This entry comes from a study of blood T cell repertoires in COVID-19. For the study at large: In each case, the material was cDNA or gDNA derived from T cells, B-cell-depleted T cells, or PBMCs.

Libraries were prepared by immunoSEQ multiplex PCR; TCRdb keeps only in-frame clonotypes and omits some of them. The profile shows just over 350,000 clones, roughly 90% of them singletons. The study counted Cohort 3 donors as recovered given two negative PCRs, clearance, or symptom resolution. V and J are TRBV30 and TRBJ2-7; D might be TRBD1 (6 bases). Sequenced: PBMCs or T cells enriched from blood (not recorded which). This receptor was obtained from a woman aged 30 to 39 who had recovered from COVID-19. The CDR3 DNA is TGTGCCTGGACGGCACAGGGCTACGAGCAGTACTTC. This encodes CAWTAQGYEQYF.